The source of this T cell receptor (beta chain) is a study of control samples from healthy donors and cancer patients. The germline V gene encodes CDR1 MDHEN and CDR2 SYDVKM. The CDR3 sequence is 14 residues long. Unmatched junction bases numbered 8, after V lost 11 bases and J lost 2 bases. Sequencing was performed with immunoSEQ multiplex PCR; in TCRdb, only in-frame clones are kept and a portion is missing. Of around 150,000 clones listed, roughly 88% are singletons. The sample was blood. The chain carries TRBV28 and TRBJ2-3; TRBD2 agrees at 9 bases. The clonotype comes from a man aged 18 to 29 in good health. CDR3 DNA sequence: TGTGCCGCCAGTCGCGGGGGGGCCACAGATACGCAGTATTTT. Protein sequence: CAASRGGATDTQYF.